Described below is a single T cell receptor beta chain sequence and its context. Antigen: not known. The data were obtained in a study of cytomegalovirus exposure and HLA in healthy donors. Vbeta (60) and Jbeta (13) primers were used in the PCR. Only in-frame clones appear in the TCRdb table, and some are missing; sequencing was by immunoSEQ multiplex PCR. The sample shows some 200,000 clones, approximately 78% of them seen only once. Study results and limitations: The study designated some 180 TCR beta chains cytomegalovirus-associated.

Trimming took 7 bases from V and 7 from J; bases not matched to a gene: 6. This CDR3 has 13 amino acids. Germline CDR1 is SQVTM and CDR2 is ANQGSEA. The chain joins TRBV29-1 to TRBJ2-1; 11 bases align to TRBD2. The TCR originated in a woman between 18 and 29 years old in good health and CMV-seronegative. The sequenced sample consisted of PBMCs. This chain's CDR3 is CSGGTSGRNEQFF. The CDR3, as DNA: TGCAGCGGTGGAACTAGCGGGAGAAATGAGCAGTTCTTC.